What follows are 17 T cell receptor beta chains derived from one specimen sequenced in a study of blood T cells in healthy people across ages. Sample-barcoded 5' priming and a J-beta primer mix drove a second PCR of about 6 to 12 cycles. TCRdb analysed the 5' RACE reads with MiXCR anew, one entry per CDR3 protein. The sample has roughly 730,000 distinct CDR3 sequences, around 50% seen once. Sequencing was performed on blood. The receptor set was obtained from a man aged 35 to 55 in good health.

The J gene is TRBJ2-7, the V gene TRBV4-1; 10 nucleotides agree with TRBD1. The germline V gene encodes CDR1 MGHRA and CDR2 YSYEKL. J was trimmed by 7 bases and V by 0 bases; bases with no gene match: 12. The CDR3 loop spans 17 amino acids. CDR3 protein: CASSQEAMRGQGFEQYF. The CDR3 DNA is TGCGCCAGCAGCCAAGAGGCGATGAGGGGACAGGGGTTTGAGCAGTACTTC.

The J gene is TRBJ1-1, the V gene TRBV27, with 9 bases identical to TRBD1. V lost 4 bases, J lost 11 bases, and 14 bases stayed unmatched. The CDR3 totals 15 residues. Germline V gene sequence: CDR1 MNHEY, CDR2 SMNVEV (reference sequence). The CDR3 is CASSSTPSGTGWAFF. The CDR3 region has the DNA TGTGCCAGCAGTTCTACCCCTTCAGGGACAGGGTGGGCTTTCTTT.

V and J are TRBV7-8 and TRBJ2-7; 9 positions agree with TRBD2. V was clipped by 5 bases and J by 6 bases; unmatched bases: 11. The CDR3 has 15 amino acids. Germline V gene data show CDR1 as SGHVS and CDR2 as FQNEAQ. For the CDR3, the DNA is TGTGCCAGCAGCGAAATAGCGGGAGAGAGCCTCGAGCAGTACTTC. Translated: CASSEIAGESLEQYF.

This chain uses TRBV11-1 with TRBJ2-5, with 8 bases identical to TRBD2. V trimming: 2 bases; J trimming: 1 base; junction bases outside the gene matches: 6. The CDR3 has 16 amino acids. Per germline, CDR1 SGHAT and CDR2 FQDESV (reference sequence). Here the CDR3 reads CASSLTAGGTQETQYF. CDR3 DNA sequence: TGTGCCAGCAGCTTAACGGCGGGGGGAACCCAAGAGACCCAGTACTTC.

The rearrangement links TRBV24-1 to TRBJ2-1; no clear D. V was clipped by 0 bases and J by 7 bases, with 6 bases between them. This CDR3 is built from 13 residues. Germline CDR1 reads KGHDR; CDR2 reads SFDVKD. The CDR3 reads CATSDLLPNEQFF. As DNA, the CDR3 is TGTGCCACCAGTGATTTGTTGCCTAATGAGCAGTTCTTC.

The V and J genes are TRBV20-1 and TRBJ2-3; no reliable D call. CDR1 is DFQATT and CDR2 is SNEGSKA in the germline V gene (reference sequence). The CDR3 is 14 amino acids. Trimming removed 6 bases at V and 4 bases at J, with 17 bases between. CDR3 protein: CSAEPAGVADTQYF. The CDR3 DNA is TGCAGTGCGGAGCCTGCTGGTGTTGCAGATACGCAGTATTTT.

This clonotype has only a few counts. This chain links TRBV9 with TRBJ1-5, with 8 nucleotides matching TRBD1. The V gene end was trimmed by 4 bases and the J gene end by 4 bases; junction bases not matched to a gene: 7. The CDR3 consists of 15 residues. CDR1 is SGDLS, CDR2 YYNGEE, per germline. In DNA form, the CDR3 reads TGTGCCAGCAGCCCCTCAGGGACAGGTAATCAGCCCCAGCATTTT. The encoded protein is CASSPSGTGNQPQHF.

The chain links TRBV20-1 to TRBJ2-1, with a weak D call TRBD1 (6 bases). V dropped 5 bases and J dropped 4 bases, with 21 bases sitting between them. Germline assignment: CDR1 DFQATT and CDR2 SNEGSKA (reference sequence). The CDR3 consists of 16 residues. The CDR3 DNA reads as TGCAGTGCTCAAGCCGCCGACAGGACCTATTACAATGAGCAGTTCTTC. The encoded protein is CSAQAADRTYYNEQFF.

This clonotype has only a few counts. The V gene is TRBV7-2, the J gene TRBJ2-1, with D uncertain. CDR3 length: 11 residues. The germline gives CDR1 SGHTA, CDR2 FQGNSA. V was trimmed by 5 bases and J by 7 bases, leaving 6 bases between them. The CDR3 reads CASSHANEQFF. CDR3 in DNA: TGTGCCAGCAGCCATGCGAATGAGCAGTTCTTC.

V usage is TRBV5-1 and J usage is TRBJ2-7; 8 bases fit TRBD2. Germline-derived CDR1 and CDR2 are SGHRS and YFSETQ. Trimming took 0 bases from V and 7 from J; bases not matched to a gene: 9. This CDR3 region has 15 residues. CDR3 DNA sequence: TGCGCCAGCAGCTTGGCCGGCGGGGGGTCCAGTGAGCAGTACTTC. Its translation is CASSLAGGGSSEQYF.

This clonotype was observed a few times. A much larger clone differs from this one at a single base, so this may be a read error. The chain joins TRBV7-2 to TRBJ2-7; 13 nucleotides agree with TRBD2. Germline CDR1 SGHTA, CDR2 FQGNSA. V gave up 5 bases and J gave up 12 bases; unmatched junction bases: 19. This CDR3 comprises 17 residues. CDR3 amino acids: CASSALPGLAGVETLYF. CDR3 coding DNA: TGTGCCAGCAGCGCACTACCCGGACTAGCGGGAGTGGAGACCCTGTACTTC.

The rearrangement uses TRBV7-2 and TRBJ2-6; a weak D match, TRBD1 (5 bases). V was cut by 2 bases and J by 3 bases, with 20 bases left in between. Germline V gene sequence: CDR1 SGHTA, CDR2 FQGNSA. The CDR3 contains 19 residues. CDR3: CASSLLSQGLGGGANVLTF. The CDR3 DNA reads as TGTGCCAGCAGCTTACTGAGTCAGGGCCTCGGTGGTGGGGCCAACGTCCTGACTTTC.

CDR3 amino acids: CASRLTDRGAGTEAFF. The CDR3 DNA follows: TGCGCCAGCAGGCTTACTGACAGGGGAGCGGGCACTGAAGCTTTCTTT. V and J are TRBV4-1 and TRBJ1-1; 8 nucleotides line up with TRBD1. The CDR3 sequence is 16 residues long. Germline V gene sequence: CDR1 MGHRA, CDR2 YSYEKL. V trimming: 6 bases; J trimming: 4 bases; junction bases outside the gene matches: 13.

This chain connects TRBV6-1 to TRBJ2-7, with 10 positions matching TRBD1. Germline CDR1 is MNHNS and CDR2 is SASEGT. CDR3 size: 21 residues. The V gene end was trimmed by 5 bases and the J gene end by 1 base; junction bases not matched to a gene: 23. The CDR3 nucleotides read TGTGCCAGCAGTCCTCCTGTCCCGGGACAGGGGAAAGAGCCTATTTCCTACGAGCAGTACTTC. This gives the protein CASSPPVPGQGKEPISYEQYF.

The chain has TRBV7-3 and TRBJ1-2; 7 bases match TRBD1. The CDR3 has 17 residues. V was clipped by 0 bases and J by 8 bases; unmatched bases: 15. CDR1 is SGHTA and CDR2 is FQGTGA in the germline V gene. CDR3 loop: CASSLTGVAGGGGGYTF. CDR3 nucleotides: TGTGCCAGCAGCTTAACAGGGGTAGCAGGGGGTGGAGGAGGCTACACCTTC.

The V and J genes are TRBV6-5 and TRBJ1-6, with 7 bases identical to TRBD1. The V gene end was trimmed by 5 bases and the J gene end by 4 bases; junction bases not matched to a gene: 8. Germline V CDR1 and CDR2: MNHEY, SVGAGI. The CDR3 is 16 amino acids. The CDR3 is CASSNPTGRYNSPLHF. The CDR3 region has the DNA TGTGCCAGCAGTAACCCGACAGGGAGGTATAATTCACCCCTCCACTTT.

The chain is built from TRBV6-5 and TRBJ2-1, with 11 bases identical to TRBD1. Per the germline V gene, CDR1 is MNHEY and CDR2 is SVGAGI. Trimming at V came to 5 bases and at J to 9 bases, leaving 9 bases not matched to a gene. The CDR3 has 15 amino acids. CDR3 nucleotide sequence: TGTGCCAGCAGTCTTAGGACAGGGGGCAGGGGTGAGCAGTTCTTC. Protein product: CASSLRTGGRGEQFF.